This T cell receptor beta chain is from a study of CD8 T cells in ankylosing spondylitis. Study conclusions and caveats: A TCR beta motif made of eight highly homologous variants seemed typical of ankylosing spondylitis blood.

5'-RACE, quantitative and with molecular barcodes, yielded the TCR beta libraries. Each CDR3 protein is one row after TCRdb ran MiXCR on the 5' RACE reads. The repertoire holds about 700,000 distinct CDR3 sequences, over 15% seen once, with about a fifth in the top ten. V shed 3 bases and J 4 bases; nucleotides not matched to a gene: 9. The germline V gene has CDR1 KGHDR and CDR2 SFDVKD. CDR3 length equals 16 residues. This clonotype appeared a few times. Its antigen remains unknown. The gene calls are TRBV24-1 and TRBJ2-3; 7 nucleotides match TRBD1. This TCR was recovered from a male donor with ankylosing spondylitis. Source material: blood, either unsorted or a sorted T cell fraction (not recorded which). CDR3 sequence (DNA): TGTGCCACCAGTGATCCGCGGACAGGCAGTTCAGATACGCAGTATTTT. Translating gives CATSDPRTGSSDTQYF.